Following are 22 T cell receptor beta chains from one sample sequenced in a study of regulatory T cells in long-lasting Graves disease. The sample's time point: newly diagnosed GD, antithyroid drugs for less than 3 months. PBMCs provided the RNA from which the TCR library was made. iRepertoire HTBI primers and Arm-PCR of CDR3 regions built TCR beta libraries. A single record per CDR3 protein comes from TCRdb applying MiXCR to the multiplex PCR reads. The sample comprises about 620,000 distinct CDR3 sequences, 15% to 20% of which are singletons, and approximately 20% rests with the top ten. The data also belong to a second study, concerning T cells in Graves' hyperthyroidism and ophthalmopathy.

This specimen consisted of peripheral blood mononuclear cells (PBMCs), obtained at new diagnosis, from a patient treated with antithyroid drugs. The receptors come from a woman in her twenties or thirties with Graves disease.

This clonotype was recorded many times. V usage is TRBV5-1 and J usage is TRBJ1-1; D unclear. The CDR3 extends over 12 amino acids. Trimming removed 4 bases from V and 3 bases from J, with 7 bases in between. The germline V gene has CDR1 SGHRS and CDR2 YFSETQ. CDR3 coding DNA: TGCGCCAGCAGCACGGGCCACACTGAAGCTTTCTTT. It is translated as CASSTGHTEAFF.

This clonotype was detected ten times or more. CDR3 in DNA: TGTGCCAGCAGCGCCTCGGGGACAGGGGTAGATACGCAGTATTTT. It codes for CASSASGTGVDTQYF. The V and J genes are TRBV7-9 and TRBJ2-3; 10 bases align to TRBD1. This CDR3 contains 15 residues. Losses at the gene ends were 5 bases for V and 5 bases for J; bases not matched to a gene: 7. The germline gives CDR1 SEHNR, CDR2 FQNEAQ (reference sequence). The full variable domain, its missing parts supplied by reference TRBV7-9 and TRBJ2-3, is DTGVSQNPRHKITKRGQNVTFRCDPISEHNRLYWYRQTLGQGPEFLTYFQNEAQLEKSRLLSDRFSAERPKGSFSTLEIQRTEQGDSAMYLCASSASGTGVDTQYFGPGTRLTVL.

This clonotype was counted many times. The genes are TRBV30 and TRBJ1-1, with 12 bases fitting TRBD1. CDR1 and CDR2 (germline): GTSNPN, SVGIG (reference sequence). The length of the CDR3 is 14 residues. The trim removed 5 bases at V and 1 base at J, leaving 2 bases unmatched. CDR3 region: CAWGTGGRNTEAFF. Written as DNA, the CDR3 is TGTGCCTGGGGGACAGGGGGCCGGAACACTGAAGCTTTCTTT.

This clonotype turned up a few times. A much larger clone lies a single base off, so this may be a read error. The CDR3 DNA reads as TGTGCTACGTCACCGGGACTCAATTTTATCACAGATACGCAGTGTTTT. Translation: CATSPGLNFITDTQCF. The V call is TRBV28, the J call TRBJ2-3, with D possibly matching TRBD2 (6 bases). The CDR3 consists of 16 residues. Germline CDR1 reads MDHEN; CDR2 reads SYDVKM.

The rearrangement joins TRBV20-1 to TRBJ2-1; 9 nucleotides line up with TRBD2. J lost 8 bases, V lost 7 bases, and 15 bases had no gene match. The CDR3 totals 15 residues. Per the germline V gene, CDR1 is DFQATT and CDR2 is SNEGSKA (reference sequence). In DNA, the CDR3 is TGCAGTGGGAGTAGCGGGAGAACCCCAATCGATGAGCAGTTCTTC. Translated, it gives CSGSSGRTPIDEQFF.

This clonotype was seen only a few times. The genes are TRBV6-5 and TRBJ1-4; D gene uncertain. Trimming stripped 4 bases from V and 2 bases from J, with 14 bases between. The CDR3 is 16 residues long. The germline V gene encodes CDR1 MNHEY and CDR2 SVGAGI. The CDR3 loop reads CASSFSPSGTNEKLFF. CDR3 in DNA: TGTGCCAGCAGTTTTTCCCCGAGCGGCACTAATGAAAAACTGTTTTTT.

The chain links TRBV19 to TRBJ1-1; the D is unclear. Trimming left V 4 bases short and J 11 bases short, with 14 bases between. Per the germline V gene, CDR1 is LNHDA and CDR2 is SQIVND (reference sequence). The CDR3 sequence is 12 residues long. The CDR3 sequence: CASSNFPSPAFF. CDR3 DNA sequence: TGTGCCAGTAGTAATTTCCCCTCACCGGCTTTCTTT.

Many counts were recorded for this clonotype. The chain couples TRBV2 to TRBJ1-5; perhaps TRBD1 as D (6 bases). The CDR3 spans 16 residues. Per the germline V gene, CDR1 is SNHLY and CDR2 is FYNNEI. V lost 6 bases, J lost 5 bases, and 20 bases lay in between. The CDR3 loop is CASRAKPGEGDQPQHF. CDR3 DNA sequence: TGTGCCAGCAGAGCAAAACCAGGGGAGGGAGATCAGCCCCAGCATTTT.

Many counts were recorded for this clonotype. The rearrangement links TRBV27 to TRBJ2-3; TRBD2 aligns across 8 bases. This CDR3 is built from 15 residues. Trimming at V came to 10 bases and at J to 4 bases, leaving 13 bases not matched to a gene. CDR1 and CDR2 from the germline V gene are MNHEY and SMNVEV (reference sequence). This CDR3 is CATALLGLVSDTQYF. DNA for the CDR3: TGTGCCACGGCGTTGTTGGGACTAGTCTCAGATACGCAGTATTTT.

This clonotype was seen ten or more times. The V and J genes are TRBV2 and TRBJ1-1; D is uncertain. Trimming shortened V by 8 bases and J by 3 bases, and 10 bases separated the two germline ends. This CDR3 region has 12 residues. The germline V gene has CDR1 SNHLY and CDR2 FYNNEI. CDR3 in DNA: TGTGCCAGCCGACGGAGAGACACTGAAGCTTTCTTT. The encoded protein is CASRRRDTEAFF.

The chain links TRBV2 to TRBJ2-6; D is undetermined. V gave up 2 bases and J gave up 1 base, with 6 bases separating them. This CDR3 spans 15 amino acids. Germline-derived CDR1 and CDR2 are SNHLY and FYNNEI. For the CDR3, the DNA is TGTGCCAGCAGTGAAATCAGGTCTGGGGCCAACGTCCTGACTTTC. Its protein is CASSEIRSGANVLTF.

This clonotype appeared many times. V gene TRBV24-1 combines with J gene TRBJ1-2, with a tentative D call TRBD1 (5 bases). This CDR3 comprises 13 residues. The germline V gene has CDR1 KGHDR and CDR2 SFDVKD. The V and J ends lost 5 bases and 2 bases respectively, with 8 bases between them. CDR3 amino acids: CATSGGRNYGYTF. The CDR3 DNA reads as TGTGCCACCAGTGGGGGCCGCAACTATGGCTACACCTTC.

This clonotype was detected a few times. The chain links TRBV28 to TRBJ2-1; TRBD2 aligns across 7 bases. Per germline, CDR1 MDHEN and CDR2 SYDVKM. The V segment lost 5 bases and the J segment 2 bases; nucleotides outside the gene matches: 9. CDR3 length: 16 amino acids. CDR3 bases: TGTGCCAGCAGTCTACTAGCGACGGGGGCCTACAATGAGCAGTTCTTC. Its translation is CASSLLATGAYNEQFF.

The chain joins TRBV6-1 to TRBJ1-2; 9 bases are a match to TRBD1. Germline trimming cut 8 bases from V and 7 bases from J; bases unmatched to any gene: 14. The CDR3 is 15 amino acids. Germline CDR1 and CDR2: MNHNS and SASEGT. CDR3 nucleotides: TGTGCCAGCGGAACCTCCGGGACAGGGAGCGGTGGCTACACCTTC. Protein sequence: CASGTSGTGSGGYTF.

This clonotype has ten or more counts. The chain combines TRBV5-1 with TRBJ2-7; TRBD2 might be the D (6 bases). The CDR3 has 14 amino acids. Germline CDR1 SGHRS, CDR2 YFSETQ. V lost 4 bases, J lost 0 bases, and 11 bases lay in between. This chain's CDR3 is CASSTSGGSYEQYF. The CDR3 DNA sequence: TGCGCCAGCAGCACCTCCGGGGGCTCCTACGAGCAGTACTTC.

In the case of this clonotype: A read error may account for a junction end that differs from germline. The genes are TRBV28 and TRBJ2-7; D not resolved. Germline V gene sequence: CDR1 MDHEN, CDR2 SYDVKM. CDR3 size: 12 residues. CDR3 residues: CASSLQPGPQLF. As DNA, the CDR3 is TGTGCCAGCAGTTTACAACCCGGGCCTCAACTTTTC.

This clonotype showed up many times. V usage is TRBV6-1 and J usage is TRBJ1-1; 7 nucleotides line up with TRBD1. The CDR3 runs to 13 residues. The J segment lost 7 bases and the V segment lost 7 bases, leaving 9 bases of the junction unmatched. In germline, CDR1 is MNHNS, CDR2 SASEGT. The CDR3 DNA follows: TGTGCCAGCACCAACCCTCAGGGGGTTGAAGCTTTCTTT. This codes for CASTNPQGVEAFF.

This clonotype came up many times. V and J are TRBV28 and TRBJ1-5; no reliable D call. The V and J ends lost 6 bases and 3 bases respectively, with 9 bases between them. Per the germline V gene, CDR1 is MDHEN and CDR2 is SYDVKM. The CDR3 is 13 residues long. DNA of the CDR3: TGTGCCAGCAGGCCAGCGGTCAATCAGCCCCAGCATTTT. As protein: CASRPAVNQPQHF.

This clonotype came up a few times. This chain uses TRBV9 with TRBJ1-2; the D is unclear. Germline loops: CDR1 SGDLS, CDR2 YYNGEE. V gave up 3 bases and J gave up 8 bases, with 14 bases separating them. The CDR3 has 13 amino acids. The CDR3 sequence: CASSGPGSYGYTF. The CDR3 bases are TGTGCCAGCAGCGGCCCGGGGAGCTACGGCTACACCTTC.

Many counts were recorded for this clonotype. The chain is built from TRBV7-2 and TRBJ2-4; the match to TRBD1 covers 7 bases. The CDR3 consists of 14 residues. Germline CDR1 and CDR2: SGHTA and FQGNSA. With 1 base clipped from V and 6 bases from J, the junction kept 3 bases outside the gene matches. The CDR3 loop reads CASSLEYRGNIQYF. Here the CDR3 DNA reads TGTGCCAGCAGCTTAGAGTACAGGGGAAACATTCAGTACTTC.

Many counts were recorded for this clonotype. V gene TRBV28 combines with J gene TRBJ1-4; TRBD1 aligns across 7 bases. Trimming at V came to 8 bases and at J to 7 bases, leaving 7 bases not matched to a gene. There are 13 residues in the CDR3. Germline V lookup: CDR1 MDHEN, CDR2 SYDVKM. The DNA for the CDR3 is TGTGCCAGCCTCACGCAGGGGGTTGAAAAACTGTTTTTT. Translating gives CASLTQGVEKLFF.

Turning to this clonotype: This may come from a read error, since a much larger clone is one base off. This chain joins TRBV28 and TRBJ2-7; D is tentatively TRBD1 or TRBD2 (6 bases each). Per the germline V gene, CDR1 is MDHEN and CDR2 is SYDVKM. This CDR3 has 11 amino acids. The V gene lost 8 bases and the J gene lost 9 bases, with 14 bases spanning the gap. CDR3 in DNA: TGTGCCAGCGCCGGAGGGGGGACGCAGTACTTC. This encodes CASAGGGTQYF.